The 27 T cell receptor beta chains presented below share a single source sample, sequenced in a study of T cell responses to AZD1222 COVID-19 vaccine. This table comes from immunoSEQ multiplex PCR, and its TCRdb copy is limited to in-frame clones, with some not included. The data contain tens of thousands of clones, around three quarters of them singletons. Sequencing was performed on peripheral blood, taken on day 0 of AZD1222 vaccination. The receptors were sampled from an adult in good health.

This chain joins TRBV7-2 and TRBJ2-5, with 8 nucleotides matching TRBD1. With V trimmed by 5 bases and J by 4 bases, 12 bases remained unmatched. This CDR3 region has 16 residues. Per the germline V gene, CDR1 is SGHTA and CDR2 is FQGNSA. The CDR3 sequence: CASSQKMAGGLETQYF. The CDR3, as DNA: TGTGCCAGCAGCCAAAAAATGGCAGGGGGCTTAGAGACCCAGTACTTC. Complete variable domain (other parts from reference TRBV7-2 and TRBJ2-5): GAGVSQSPSNKVTEKGKDVELRCDPISGHTALYWYRQSLGQGLEFLIYFQGNSAPDKSGLPSDRFSAERTGGSVSTLTIQRTQQEDSAVYLCASSQKMAGGLETQYFGPGTRLLVL.

In DNA form, the CDR3 reads TGTGCCAGCAGTCACGATAACTCCTACAATGAGCAGTTCTTC. It is translated as CASSHDNSYNEQFF. The chain carries TRBV6-5 and TRBJ2-1; D is unclear. CDR1 and CDR2 from the germline V gene are MNHEY and SVGAGI. This CDR3 has 14 residues. V was cut by 5 bases and J by 0 bases, with 8 bases left in between.

The J gene is TRBJ2-5, the V gene TRBV5-4; 9 bases align to TRBD1. The CDR3 runs 14 residues. Trimming removed 7 bases from V and 5 bases from J; junction bases left unmatched: 9. The V gene's germline CDR1 is SGHNT and CDR2 YYREEE (reference sequence). CDR3 nucleotides: TGTGCCAGCGGCCGGGACAGGGTAGACGAGACCCAGTACTTC. Residues: CASGRDRVDETQYF.

The chain couples TRBV24-1 to TRBJ2-1; 8 bases align to TRBD1. The germline CDR1 and CDR2 sequences are KGHDR and SFDVKD. The CDR3 length is 16 residues. J was trimmed by 2 bases and V by 3 bases; bases with no gene match: 5. The CDR3 DNA follows: TGTGCCACCAGTGATCCACAGGGGGGAACCTACAATGAGCAGTTCTTC. It specifies CATSDPQGGTYNEQFF.

The chain couples TRBV30 to TRBJ1-1; D call uncertain. V shed 4 bases and J shed 3 bases, with 9 bases lying between them. The CDR3 consists of 12 residues. Germline V lookup: CDR1 GTSNPN, CDR2 SVGIG (reference sequence). Here the CDR3 reads CAWTQEDTEAFF. CDR3 nucleotide sequence: TGTGCCTGGACTCAGGAAGACACTGAAGCTTTCTTT.

This chain uses TRBV27 with TRBJ2-2; D is possibly TRBD1 (6 bases). The CDR3 extends over 16 amino acids. Germline V gene sequence: CDR1 MNHEY, CDR2 SMNVEV (reference sequence). V dropped 5 bases and J dropped 6 bases, with 19 bases sitting between them. This chain's CDR3 is CASSPTGRAHSGELFF. The DNA of the CDR3 is TGTGCCAGCAGTCCGACAGGCAGGGCTCATTCCGGGGAGCTGTTTTTT.

The chain is built from TRBV30 and TRBJ2-1, with a weak D call TRBD2 (6 bases). From germline, CDR1 is GTSNPN and CDR2 SVGIG (reference sequence). The germline V and J ends were trimmed by 3 bases and 10 bases, with 25 bases remaining between them. The length of the CDR3 is 16 residues. For the CDR3, the DNA is TGTGCCTGGAGCGGCCATAACCCCTCCGGGAGTGAAGAGCAGTTCTTC. Amino acids: CAWSGHNPSGSEEQFF.

The chain is built from TRBV27 and TRBJ1-5; 9 nucleotides align to TRBD1. The CDR3 loop spans 17 amino acids. The germline V gene encodes CDR1 MNHEY and CDR2 SMNVEV (reference sequence). With 0 bases clipped from V and 3 bases from J, the junction kept 6 bases outside the gene matches. The CDR3 nucleotides read TGTGCCAGCAGTTTATCGGTGGGACAGGGTTCCAATCAGCCCCAGCATTTT. It yields the protein CASSLSVGQGSNQPQHF.

V gene TRBV5-4 combines with J gene TRBJ2-3; TRBD1 matches at 8 bases. The V segment lost 0 bases and the J segment 1 base; nucleotides outside the gene matches: 4. Germline V CDR1 and CDR2: SGHNT, YYREEE (reference sequence). CDR3 length: 16 amino acids. CDR3 nucleotides: TGTGCCAGCAGCTTGGCCGGGACAGGACGCACAGATACGCAGTATTTT. Amino acids: CASSLAGTGRTDTQYF.

V and J are TRBV6-5 and TRBJ1-4, with D maybe TRBD1 (5 bases). CDR1 is MNHEY, CDR2 SVGAGI, per germline. The CDR3 covers 15 residues. Trimming cost V 4 bases and J 8 bases, with 17 bases left between them. The CDR3 DNA is TGTGCCAGCAGTTTGTGGGGCCCCGGGCGGGAAAAACTGTTTTTT. Protein: CASSLWGPGREKLFF.

The chain couples TRBV7-2 to TRBJ2-1; D not resolved. The germline CDR1 and CDR2 sequences are SGHTA and FQGNSA. The CDR3 extends over 13 amino acids. V gave up 1 base and J gave up 1 base, with 2 bases separating them. The CDR3 coding sequence is TGTGCCAGCAGCTTAGGTTCCTACAATGAGCAGTTCTTC. Protein: CASSLGSYNEQFF.

The rearrangement links TRBV3-1 (or the pseudogene TRBV3-2) to TRBJ1-3; D may be TRBD1 (6 bases). The CDR3 is made up of 15 amino acids. The germline V gene has CDR1 LGHDT and CDR2 YNNKEL (reference sequence). V was cut by 4 bases and J by 0 bases, with 10 bases left in between. CDR3 in DNA: TGTGCCAGCAGCCCATGGACAGACTCTGGAAACACCATATATTTT. Translating it yields CASSPWTDSGNTIYF.

This rearrangement joins TRBV11-3 to TRBJ2-1, with D perhaps TRBD1 (6 bases). Trimming left V 5 bases short and J 4 bases short, with 15 bases between. This CDR3 region has 15 residues. Germline CDR1 SGHNT, CDR2 YENEEA. CDR3 amino acids: CASSPARGDYNEQFF. CDR3 DNA: TGTGCCAGCAGCCCCGCCAGGGGCGATTACAATGAGCAGTTCTTC. Based on the CDR3 plus reference TRBV11-3 and TRBJ2-1, the full variable domain is EAGVVQSPRYKIIEKKQPVAFWCNPISGHNTLYWYLQNLGQGPELLIRYENEEAVDDSQLPKDRFSAERLKGVDSTLKIQPAELGDSAVYLCASSPARGDYNEQFFGPGTRLTVL.

V and J are TRBV19 and TRBJ2-7; no reliable D call. The CDR3 contains 15 residues. The V gene's germline CDR1 is LNHDA and CDR2 SQIVND (reference sequence). With 4 bases removed from V and 2 bases from J, the gap between germline ends came to 15 bases. CDR3 in amino acids: CASSKALELTYEQYF. The CDR3 DNA reads TGTGCCAGTAGTAAGGCCCTGGAACTCACCTACGAGCAGTACTTC. Full variable domain (remainder filled in from reference TRBV19 and TRBJ2-7): DGGITQSPKYLFRKEGQNVTLSCEQNLNHDAMYWYRQDPGQGLRLIYYSQIVNDFQKGDIAEGYSVSREKKESFPLTVTSAQKNPTAFYLCASSKALELTYEQYFGPGTRLTVT.

The V gene is TRBV30, the J gene TRBJ1-1; unclear D gene. The length of the CDR3 is 13 residues. The germline V gene encodes CDR1 GTSNPN and CDR2 SVGIG (reference sequence). Trimming stripped 2 bases from V and 1 base from J, with 8 bases between. CDR3 nucleotide sequence: TGTGCCTGGAGTAACCGACCGAACACTGAAGCTTTCTTT. It specifies CAWSNRPNTEAFF.

V gene TRBV21-1 combines with J gene TRBJ1-2; no DNA check was done on the table's D call, TRBD1. TRBV21-1 has pseudogene status. This CDR3 region has 20 residues. The CDR3 spells CASSTPKGDRGHRANYGYTF. CDR3 DNA: TGTGCCAGCAGCACACCTAAGGGGGACAGGGGGCACCGAGCTAACTATGGCTACACCTTC.

This clone was observed a single time. The rearrangement uses TRBV6-5 and TRBJ1-5, with D possibly being TRBD1 (5 bases). Germline CDR1 is MNHEY and CDR2 is SVGAGI. CDR3 length: 14 amino acids. V lost 6 bases to trimming and J lost 6 bases, with 15 bases between them. The chain's CDR3 is CASSLQSGGQPQHF. CDR3 in DNA: TGTGCCAGCAGCTTACAATCCGGGGGTCAGCCCCAGCATTTT.

This chain joins TRBV7-2 and TRBJ2-1, with D perhaps TRBD1 (6 bases). The CDR3 contains 15 residues. The V gene's germline CDR1 is SGHTA and CDR2 FQGNSA. Trimming stripped 5 bases from V and 4 bases from J, with 15 bases between. CDR3 protein: CASSQMQGQYNEQFF. For the CDR3, the DNA is TGTGCCAGCAGCCAGATGCAGGGACAATACAATGAGCAGTTCTTC.

The V call is TRBV5-4, the J call TRBJ1-1; TRBD1 might be the D (5 bases). Trimming removed 4 bases at V and 3 bases at J, with 13 bases between. The CDR3 sequence is 14 residues long. Germline V gene sequence: CDR1 SGHNT, CDR2 YYREEE (reference sequence). The CDR3 DNA reads as TGTGCCAGCAGCCCCGTGGGGGGGTACACTGAAGCTTTCTTT. Protein: CASSPVGGYTEAFF.

V gene TRBV6-5 combines with J gene TRBJ1-5, with a weak D call TRBD1 (5 bases). V lost 5 bases, J lost 10 bases, and 15 bases lay in between. This CDR3 comprises 13 residues. CDR1 is MNHEY and CDR2 is SVGAGI in the germline V gene. The CDR3 region has the DNA TGTGCCAGCAGTCGCGCCGGGACCGGACCCCAGCATTTT. Its translation: CASSRAGTGPQHF.

The chain links TRBV5-1 to TRBJ2-1; D unclear. The V end was cut by 1 base, the J end by 3 bases, with 5 bases between. Germline V lookup: CDR1 SGHRS, CDR2 YFSETQ. This CDR3 is built from 13 residues. The CDR3 DNA follows: TGCGCCAGCAGCTTGAACAGCTACAATGAGCAGTTCTTC. Its translation: CASSLNSYNEQFF.

This clone was observed a few times. V gene TRBV29-1 combines with J gene TRBJ2-1, with 8 bases that match TRBD2. The V and J ends lost 3 bases and 4 bases, in that order; junction bases with no gene match: 8. CDR1 is SQVTM, CDR2 ANQGSEA, per germline. This CDR3 has 15 residues. The CDR3 here is CSVDFGTSRYNEQFF. CDR3 nucleotide sequence: TGCAGCGTTGACTTCGGGACTAGTAGGTACAATGAGCAGTTCTTC.

This clone was found a few times. The V gene is TRBV13, the J gene TRBJ2-7, with TRBD2 matching over 8 bases. Trimming cost V 5 bases and J 6 bases; bases outside gene matches: 9. CDR3 length: 14 amino acids. Germline V gives CDR1 PRHDT, CDR2 FYEKMQ (reference sequence). The DNA for the CDR3 is TGTGCCAGCAGCCTGGGACTAGGTTCTTCCGAGCAGTACTTC. This codes for CASSLGLGSSEQYF.

The chain couples TRBV27 to TRBJ1-6; 8 nucleotides agree with TRBD1. This CDR3 is built from 15 residues. The trim removed 6 bases at V and 3 bases at J, leaving 4 bases unmatched. Germline CDR1 reads MNHEY; CDR2 reads SMNVEV (reference sequence). CDR3 in DNA: TGTGCCAGCAGGGTCACAGGGGGCTATAATTCACCCCTCCACTTT. Translating it yields CASRVTGGYNSPLHF.

The CDR3 sequence is CATRAQIYNQGTYGYTF. The CDR3 region has the DNA TGTGCCACCAGGGCCCAGATCTACAACCAGGGAACTTATGGCTACACCTTC. V is TRBV24-1 and J is TRBJ1-2; weak D call: TRBD1 (5 bases). Germline V lookup: CDR1 KGHDR, CDR2 SFDVKD. The CDR3 spans 17 residues. Trimming pared 7 bases from V and 5 bases from J, leaving 25 bases between.

This rearrangement joins TRBV30 to TRBJ2-7; no reliable D call. CDR3 length: 13 amino acids. Germline CDR1 is GTSNPN and CDR2 is SVGIG (reference sequence). Trimming left V 2 bases short and J 3 bases short, with 11 bases between. The CDR3 DNA follows: TGTGCCTGGAGTCCCCGTTTAGTCTACGAGCAGTACTTC. Translated, it gives CAWSPRLVYEQYF.

V gene TRBV6-5 combines with J gene TRBJ2-7, with TRBD1 matching over 9 bases. The CDR3 sequence is 14 residues long. V lost 6 bases, J lost 7 bases, and 10 bases stayed unmatched. Germline CDR1 reads MNHEY; CDR2 reads SVGAGI. The CDR3 region has the DNA TGTGCCAGCAGCCCCACTTCGACAGGGGGGGAGCAGTACGTC. Its protein is CASSPTSTGGEQYV.